What follows are 5 T cell receptor beta chains derived from one specimen sequenced in a study of T cell responses to AZD1222 COVID-19 vaccine. Generated by immunoSEQ multiplex PCR, the TCRdb table keeps only in-frame clones and is missing some. Of 70,000 to 90,000 clones in the sample, approximately 89% were seen once. The sequencing here drew on peripheral blood, taken on day 0 of AZD1222 vaccination. Every receptor here comes from an adult in good health.

This clone has just one count. The chain is built from TRBV5-1 and TRBJ2-7, with D possibly matching TRBD1 (7 bases). The germline V and J ends were trimmed by 4 bases and 4 bases, with 21 bases remaining between them. Germline V CDR1 and CDR2: SGHRS, YFSETQ. The CDR3 spans 16 residues. The CDR3 nucleotides are TGCGCCAGCAGCCCGAGTGGAGGGACAGCAGCTTACGAGCAGTACTTC. Its protein product is CASSPSGGTAAYEQYF.

The chain joins TRBV11-2 to TRBJ2-1; 10 nucleotides match TRBD1. Germline trimming cut 0 bases from V and 9 bases from J; bases unmatched to any gene: 5. The CDR3 consists of 15 residues. The germline CDR1 and CDR2 sequences are SGHAT and FQNNGV. CDR3 protein: CASSLDWGQGTEQFF. In DNA form, the CDR3 reads TGTGCCAGCAGCTTAGATTGGGGACAGGGGACTGAGCAGTTCTTC.

This chain links TRBV7-8 with TRBJ2-7; D possibly corresponds to TRBD2 (5 bases). V dropped 1 base and J dropped 5 bases, with 18 bases sitting between them. The CDR3 sequence is 16 residues long. Germline V lookup: CDR1 SGHVS, CDR2 FQNEAQ. The CDR3 sequence: CASSLVEGSGSDEQYF. The CDR3 DNA follows: TGTGCCAGCAGCTTAGTAGAGGGATCGGGATCCGACGAGCAGTACTTC. The variable domain in full, with the rest retrieved from reference TRBV7-8 and TRBJ2-7, is GAGVSQSPRYKVAKRGQDVALRCDPISGHVSLFWYQQALGQGPEFLTYFQNEAQLDKSGLPSDRFFAERPEGSVSTLKIQRTQQEDSAVYLCASSLVEGSGSDEQYFGPGTRLTVT.

This clone was detected only once. The chain employs TRBV12-5 and TRBJ2-1, with 10 positions matching TRBD2. The CDR3 length is 17 residues. The trim removed 2 bases at V and 8 bases at J, leaving 12 bases unmatched. Germline V CDR1 and CDR2: LGHNT, FRNRAP. The CDR3 sequence: CASGLISGRVGKDEQFF. The CDR3 nucleotides are TGTGCTAGTGGTTTGATAAGCGGGAGGGTTGGTAAGGATGAGCAGTTCTTC.

This rearrangement joins TRBV5-1 to TRBJ2-2, with D tentatively TRBD1 (5 bases). Germline CDR1 reads SGHRS; CDR2 reads YFSETQ. V lost 6 bases to trimming and J lost 1 base, with 13 bases between them. The CDR3 consists of 15 residues. The CDR3 here is CASMNPQGNTGELFF. The CDR3 nucleotides read TGCGCCAGCATGAACCCCCAGGGGAACACCGGGGAGCTGTTTTTT.